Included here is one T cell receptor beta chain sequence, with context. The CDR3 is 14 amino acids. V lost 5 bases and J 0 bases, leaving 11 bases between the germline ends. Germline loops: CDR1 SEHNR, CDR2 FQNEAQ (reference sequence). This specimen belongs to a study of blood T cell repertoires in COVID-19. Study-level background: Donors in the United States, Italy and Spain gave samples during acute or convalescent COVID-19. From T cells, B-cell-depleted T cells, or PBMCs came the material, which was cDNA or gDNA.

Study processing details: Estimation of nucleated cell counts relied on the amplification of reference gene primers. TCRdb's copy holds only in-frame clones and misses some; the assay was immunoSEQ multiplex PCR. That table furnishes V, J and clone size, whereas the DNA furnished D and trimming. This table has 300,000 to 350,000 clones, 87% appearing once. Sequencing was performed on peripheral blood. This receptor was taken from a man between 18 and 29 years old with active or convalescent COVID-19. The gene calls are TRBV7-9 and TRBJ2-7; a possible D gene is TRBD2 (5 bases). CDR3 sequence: CASSETGDSYEQYF. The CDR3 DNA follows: TGTGCCAGCAGCGAAACCGGGGACTCCTACGAGCAGTACTTC.